One and the same sample provided the 28 T cell receptor beta chains below, sequenced in a study of Tregs in tolerant kidney transplant recipients. Generated by immunoSEQ multiplex PCR, the TCRdb table keeps only in-frame clones and is missing some. The table includes some 250,000 clones, roughly 80% detected once. The specimen sequenced was CD4+ T cells from blood. The receptors shown here come from a human donor in good health.

J is TRBJ2-3 and V is TRBV9; D may be TRBD2 (6 bases). Germline CDR1 SGDLS, CDR2 YYNGEE. The CDR3 extends over 15 amino acids. V shed 0 bases and J shed 4 bases, with 12 bases lying between them. In DNA form, the CDR3 reads TGTGCCAGCAGCGTAGAGGGACTCGGCGCAGATACGCAGTATTTT. Translated, it gives CASSVEGLGADTQYF.

The chain recombines TRBV5-4 with TRBJ1-4, with 10 nucleotides matching TRBD1. Germline loops: CDR1 SGHNT, CDR2 YYREEE (reference sequence). The CDR3 spans 16 residues. J gave up 4 bases and V 2 bases, and 5 bases lay outside the gene matches. The DNA of the CDR3 is TGTGCCAGCAGCTTAGGGACAGGGGCCCTTAATGAAAAACTGTTTTTT. This encodes CASSLGTGALNEKLFF.

The genes are TRBV5-4 and TRBJ1-3, with unresolved D. Germline CDR1 reads SGHNT; CDR2 reads YYREEE (reference sequence). The CDR3 loop spans 13 amino acids. V was clipped by 4 bases and J by 3 bases, with 8 bases between them. The CDR3 region is CASSKDDGNTIYF. DNA for the CDR3: TGTGCCAGCAGCAAGGACGATGGAAACACCATATATTTT.

This chain connects TRBV5-1 to TRBJ2-1, with D maybe TRBD2 (6 bases). There are 15 residues in the CDR3. CDR1 is SGHRS and CDR2 is YFSETQ in the germline V gene. V was cut by 0 bases and J by 7 bases, with 14 bases left in between. The CDR3 region is CASSLVVAGLNEQFF. The CDR3 DNA reads TGCGCCAGCAGCTTGGTGGTGGCGGGGCTTAATGAGCAGTTCTTC.

This clone has only a few counts. This chain joins TRBV30 and TRBJ1-2; D gene ambiguous. In germline, CDR1 is GTSNPN, CDR2 SVGIG (reference sequence). The CDR3 has 13 amino acids. V lost 0 bases and J lost 4, with 9 bases in between. This chain's CDR3 is CAWSVAGIYGYTF. DNA for the CDR3: TGTGCCTGGAGTGTCGCGGGGATCTATGGCTACACCTTC.

The chain has TRBV7-9 and TRBJ1-3; D is perhaps TRBD1 (5 bases). The germline CDR1 and CDR2 sequences are SEHNR and FQNEAQ (reference sequence). V gave up 1 base and J gave up 3 bases, with 7 bases separating them. The CDR3 length is 14 residues. The CDR3 DNA reads as TGTGCCAGCAGCTTAGAAGGGGTTGGAAACACCATATATTTT. This codes for CASSLEGVGNTIYF.

The V and J genes are TRBV25-1 and TRBJ2-3; no clear D gene. This CDR3 is built from 15 residues. V was clipped by 2 bases and J by 0 bases, with 9 bases between them. Germline V gene lookup returns CDR1 MGHDK and CDR2 SYGVNS. CDR3 sequence: CASSETRRSTDTQYF. CDR3 nucleotide sequence: TGTGCCAGCAGTGAAACCCGGAGAAGCACAGATACGCAGTATTTT.

The chain employs TRBV2 and TRBJ1-2, with D possibly being TRBD1 (5 bases). The CDR3 spans 15 residues. Trimming took off 3 bases at V and 5 bases at J, with 16 bases between the two ends. Germline V gene data show CDR1 as SNHLY and CDR2 as FYNNEI. The CDR3 coding sequence is TGTGCCAGCAGTGATATAATAGACAGCCAATATGGCTACACCTTC. Translating it yields CASSDIIDSQYGYTF.

The chain couples TRBV29-1 to TRBJ1-1; weak D call: TRBD1 (5 bases). This CDR3 contains 15 residues. CDR1 SQVTM and CDR2 ANQGSEA come from the germline V gene. V was clipped by 0 bases and J by 1 base, with 12 bases between them. The CDR3 region is CSVEETGLTNTEAFF. Written as DNA, the CDR3 is TGCAGCGTTGAAGAAACGGGACTGACGAACACTGAAGCTTTCTTT.

The CDR3 DNA sequence: TGTGCCTGGAGTCGGCCAGGACAGGGAACCTACGAGCAGTACTTC. It is translated as CAWSRPGQGTYEQYF. The chain couples TRBV30 to TRBJ2-7, with 8 bases lining up with TRBD1. The CDR3 contains 15 residues. The V gene end was trimmed by 2 bases and the J gene end by 2 bases; junction bases not matched to a gene: 8. CDR1 and CDR2 (germline): GTSNPN, SVGIG (reference sequence).

The gene calls are TRBV30 and TRBJ1-5; perhaps TRBD1 as D (5 bases). Germline V CDR1 and CDR2: GTSNPN, SVGIG (reference sequence). This CDR3 has 14 residues. V lost 0 bases to trimming and J lost 7 bases, with 13 bases between them. CDR3: CAWSVYGGEQPQHF. CDR3 coding DNA: TGTGCCTGGAGTGTATATGGGGGTGAACAGCCCCAGCATTTT.

This clone showed up just once. The rearrangement uses TRBV11-3 and TRBJ2-3, with 10 bases that match TRBD1. CDR1 and CDR2 (germline): SGHNT, YENEEA. This CDR3 contains 15 residues. V lost 4 bases and J lost 0; bases outside the gene matches: 1. The CDR3 reads CASSSGQGSTDTQYF. CDR3 DNA: TGTGCCAGCAGCTCGGGACAGGGGAGCACAGATACGCAGTATTTT.

The chain links TRBV5-8 to TRBJ1-1; possibly TRBD1 for D (6 bases). The V gene's germline CDR1 is SGHTS and CDR2 YDEGEE. This CDR3 spans 15 amino acids. V gave up 4 bases and J gave up 5 bases, with 18 bases separating them. Written as DNA, the CDR3 is TGTGCCAGCAGCCTACAGGGTCTCCTGCGGACTGAAGCTTTCTTT. This sequence encodes CASSLQGLLRTEAFF.

This rearrangement joins TRBV7-9 to TRBJ1-1; D uncertain. Germline CDR1 reads SEHNR; CDR2 reads FQNEAQ (reference sequence). V lost 7 bases and J 1 base, leaving 16 bases between the germline ends. This CDR3 spans 15 amino acids. The CDR3 DNA sequence: TGTGCCAGCACCGACCCCCGGGCAGGGAACACTGAAGCTTTCTTT. This encodes CASTDPRAGNTEAFF.

The CDR3 DNA reads as TGTGCCAGCAGCTCCGCGAGCAACAGGGTAGCAGGTGGCTACACCTTC. Translated, it gives CASSSASNRVAGGYTF. The rearrangement uses TRBV5-4 and TRBJ1-2, with D possibly being TRBD1 (6 bases). V was trimmed by 3 bases and J by 7 bases, leaving 22 bases between them. This CDR3 is 16 amino acids long. Germline V gene sequence: CDR1 SGHNT, CDR2 YYREEE (reference sequence).

Turning to this clone: Other DNA sequences in the same sample also yield this CDR3. The chain recombines TRBV5-1 with TRBJ2-7; 9 positions match TRBD2. The germline CDR1 and CDR2 sequences are SGHRS and YFSETQ. The CDR3 runs to 15 residues. V lost 0 bases to trimming and J lost 3 bases; unmatched junction nucleotides: 4. This CDR3 reads CASSLVRRGGYEQYF. The CDR3, as DNA: TGCGCCAGCAGCTTGGTGCGGCGGGGGGGCTACGAGCAGTACTTC.

This clone was seen just once. The V call is TRBV6-1, the J call TRBJ2-1; D is unclear. Germline V gives CDR1 MNHNS, CDR2 SASEGT. V was shortened by 4 bases and J by 7 bases, with 17 bases between the two germline ends. The CDR3 runs to 15 residues. This chain's CDR3 is CASSAHPAALNEQFF. CDR3 coding DNA: TGTGCCAGCAGTGCCCACCCGGCGGCCTTGAATGAGCAGTTCTTC.

The V and J genes are TRBV10-3 and TRBJ2-7, with D perhaps TRBD2 (6 bases). Germline V gene sequence: CDR1 ENHRY, CDR2 SYGVKD. This CDR3 contains 15 residues. V was cut by 3 bases and J by 3 bases, with 15 bases left in between. This chain's CDR3 is CAISDLYRRGYEQYF. The DNA of the CDR3 is TGTGCCATCAGTGACCTCTACCGGAGGGGCTACGAGCAGTACTTC.

The chain uses TRBV5-8 and TRBJ2-1; no clear D gene. The CDR3 is 13 residues long. Trimming took 0 bases from V and 4 from J, leaving 5 bases between them. In germline, CDR1 is SGHTS, CDR2 YDEGEE. CDR3 coding DNA: TGTGCCAGCAGCTTGGCAGTGTACAATGAGCAGTTCTTC. It translates to CASSLAVYNEQFF. Together with reference TRBV5-8 and TRBJ2-1, the CDR3 gives the full variable domain: EAGVTQSPTHLIKTRGQQATLRCSPISGHTSVYWYQQALGLGLQFLLWYDEGEERNRGNFPPRFSGRQFPNYSSELNVNALELEDSALYLCASSLAVYNEQFFGPGTRLTVL.

This clone was seen once. Other DNA sequences in the same sample also yield this CDR3. The V and J genes are TRBV18 and TRBJ2-7; D may be TRBD2 (5 bases). CDR1 is KGHSH, CDR2 LQKENI, per germline. Trimming pared 2 bases from V and 0 bases from J, leaving 11 bases between. CDR3 length: 15 residues. The CDR3 sequence: CASSPGSGSSYEQYF. CDR3 nucleotides: TGTGCCAGCTCACCAGGAAGCGGAAGCTCCTACGAGCAGTACTTC.

This rearrangement joins TRBV20-1 to TRBJ2-5; D unresolved. CDR1 is DFQATT and CDR2 is SNEGSKA in the germline V gene (reference sequence). V was trimmed by 6 bases and J by 6 bases, leaving 8 bases between them. The CDR3 extends over 10 amino acids. The chain's CDR3 is CSALLKTQYF. CDR3 DNA sequence: TGCAGTGCCCTATTGAAGACCCAGTACTTC.

The chain is built from TRBV19 and TRBJ1-3; D ambiguous. The V and J ends lost 6 bases and 3 bases respectively, with 12 bases between them. In germline, CDR1 is LNHDA, CDR2 SQIVND (reference sequence). The CDR3 sequence is 14 residues long. DNA for the CDR3: TGTGCCAGTAGAGCTATGGGAGATGGAAACACCATATATTTT. Its translation is CASRAMGDGNTIYF.

V is TRBV10-2 and J is TRBJ2-7, with TRBD2 as a possible D gene (5 bases). The germline gives CDR1 WSHSY, CDR2 SAAADI. The V gene lost 1 base and the J gene lost 1 base, with 11 bases spanning the gap. The CDR3 is 15 amino acids. The CDR3, as DNA: TGCGCCAGCAGTGAGTTTGAGGGATCTTCCTACGAGCAGTACTTC. Protein: CASSEFEGSSYEQYF.

The sample holds a few counts of this clone. The chain combines TRBV6-5 with TRBJ1-5, with 8 bases lining up with TRBD1. V was pared by 6 bases and J by 4 bases, with 8 bases of the junction left unmatched. The CDR3 loop spans 15 amino acids. Looked up from germline, CDR1 is MNHEY and CDR2 is SVGAGI. CDR3 sequence reads: CASRPDRGLNQPQHF. In nucleotides, the CDR3 is TGTGCCAGCAGACCCGACAGGGGCCTAAATCAGCCCCAGCATTTT.

The V and J genes are TRBV6-5 and TRBJ2-7; TRBD1 is a possible D gene (5 bases). Trimming took off 6 bases at V and 2 bases at J, with 14 bases between the two ends. The CDR3 consists of 14 residues. CDR1 and CDR2 (germline): MNHEY, SVGAGI. As DNA, the CDR3 is TGTGCCAGCAGACGAGATTTCAGGGCCTACGAGCAGTACTTC. It specifies CASRRDFRAYEQYF.

This chain connects TRBV6-5 to TRBJ2-1, with D maybe TRBD2 (7 bases). Between the trimmed V and J ends, which lost 4 bases and 4 bases, there was a span of 17 bases. The length of the CDR3 is 16 residues. Germline CDR1 and CDR2: MNHEY and SVGAGI. The CDR3 is CASSLEGGLQYNEQFF. The CDR3 DNA reads TGTGCCAGCAGTTTAGAGGGGGGGCTTCAATACAATGAGCAGTTCTTC.

The rearrangement joins TRBV4-1 to TRBJ2-2; D uncertain. Germline V gives CDR1 MGHRA, CDR2 YSYEKL. The CDR3 runs to 15 residues. The V end lost 1 base, the J end lost 6 bases, and 12 bases lay between the germline ends. The CDR3 DNA reads TGCGCCAGCAGCCAAGCTCGTACCGTCGCCGGGGAGCTGTTTTTT. Its protein product is CASSQARTVAGELFF.

The DNA for the CDR3 is TGTGCCAGCAGGGAGACGACAAACTCCTACGAGCAGTACTTC. Amino acids: CASRETTNSYEQYF. This chain connects TRBV2 to TRBJ2-7; D ambiguous. V was trimmed by 6 bases and J by 0 bases, leaving 12 bases between them. This CDR3 is 14 amino acids long. Germline V gives CDR1 SNHLY, CDR2 FYNNEI.